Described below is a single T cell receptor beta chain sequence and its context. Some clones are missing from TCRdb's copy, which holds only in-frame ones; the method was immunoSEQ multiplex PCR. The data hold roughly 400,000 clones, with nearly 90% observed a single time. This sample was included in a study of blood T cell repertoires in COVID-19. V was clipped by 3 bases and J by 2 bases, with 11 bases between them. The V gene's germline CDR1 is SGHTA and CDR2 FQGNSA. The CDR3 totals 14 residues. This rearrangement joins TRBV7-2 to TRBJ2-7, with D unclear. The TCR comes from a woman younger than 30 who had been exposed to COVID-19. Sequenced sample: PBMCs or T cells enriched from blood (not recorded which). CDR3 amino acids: CASSFGYGPYEQYF. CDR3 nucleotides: TGTGCCAGCAGCTTCGGGTATGGTCCCTACGAGCAGTACTTC.